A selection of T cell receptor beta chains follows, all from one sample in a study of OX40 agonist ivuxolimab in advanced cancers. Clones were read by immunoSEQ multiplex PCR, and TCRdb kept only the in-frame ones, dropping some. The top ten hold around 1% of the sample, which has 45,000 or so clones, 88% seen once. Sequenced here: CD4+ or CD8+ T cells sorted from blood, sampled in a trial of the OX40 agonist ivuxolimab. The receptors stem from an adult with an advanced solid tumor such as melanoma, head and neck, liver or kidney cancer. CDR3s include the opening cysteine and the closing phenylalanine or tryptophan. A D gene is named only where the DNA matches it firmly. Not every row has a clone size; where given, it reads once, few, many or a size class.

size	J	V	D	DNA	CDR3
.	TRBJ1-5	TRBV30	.	TGTGCCTGGAGTGTTACAGGGATCAATCAGCCCCAGCATTTT	CAWSVTGINQPQHF
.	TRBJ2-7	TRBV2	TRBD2	TGTGCCAGCAATGAAGTGCCGACTAGCGGGCAGCAGTACTTC	CASNEVPTSGQQYF
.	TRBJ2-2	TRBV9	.	TGTGCCAGCAGCTCGCGATCCAGCACCGGGGAGCTGTTTTTT	CASSSRSSTGELFF
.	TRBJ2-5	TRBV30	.	TGTGCCTGGAGTGTCAGAACGGTTCAAGAGACCCAGTACTTC	CAWSVRTVQETQYF
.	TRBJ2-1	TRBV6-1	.	TGTGCCAGCAGCTCCGGGCCCAACAATGAGCAGTTCTTC	CASSSGPNNEQFF
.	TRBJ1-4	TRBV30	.	TGTGCCTGGAGCTGGGGACAAGCGAAACTGTTTTTT	CAWSWGQAKLFF
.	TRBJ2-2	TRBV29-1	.	TGCAGCGTTGCCCTCGGGGGAAGCACCGGGGAGCTGTTTTTT	CSVALGGSTGELFF
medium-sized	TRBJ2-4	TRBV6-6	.	TGTGCCAGCGCCCCAGCTCGCAGCGGGAACATTCAGTACTTC	CASAPARSGNIQYF
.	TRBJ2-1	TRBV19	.	TGTGCCAGTAGTACCGTAGCTGGGCTGGTCTTC	CASSTVAGLVF
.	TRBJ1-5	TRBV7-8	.	TGTGCCAGCAGCTTGAGTCAGACAAATCAGCCCCAGCATTTT	CASSLSQTNQPQHF
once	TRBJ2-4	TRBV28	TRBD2	TGTGCCAGCAGCTCCAGACTAGCGGGACCACGTCAGTACTTC	CASSSRLAGPRQYF
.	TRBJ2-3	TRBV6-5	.	TGTGCCAGCAGCCCTACCCGACAGACAGATACGCAGTATTTT	CASSPTRQTDTQYF
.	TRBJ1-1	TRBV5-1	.	TGCGCCAGCAGCTTGGAGGTCCAGAACACTGAAGCTTTCTTT	CASSLEVQNTEAFF
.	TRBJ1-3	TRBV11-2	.	TGTGCCAGCAGCTTGAACAGACTCTCTGGAAACACCATATATTTT	CASSLNRLSGNTIYF
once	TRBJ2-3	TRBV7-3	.	TGTGCCAGCAGCTTAATGGGAACTCCCACAGATACGCAGTATTTT	CASSLMGTPTDTQYF
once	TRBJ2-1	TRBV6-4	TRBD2	TGTGCCAGCAGCCAGACTAGCGCCACCTGGGATGAGCAGTTCTTC	CASSQTSATWDEQFF
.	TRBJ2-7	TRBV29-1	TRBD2	TGCAGCGCCTCCCCGGGACTAGCTTACGAGCAGTACTTC	CSASPGLAYEQYF
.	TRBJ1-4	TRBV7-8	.	TGTGCCAGCAGCTTGAGGGGGACGGGATCTAATGAAAAACTGTTTTTT	CASSLRGTGSNEKLFF
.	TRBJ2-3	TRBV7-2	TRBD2	TGTGCCAGCAGCTTGAGAGCGGGAGAGGGCACAGATACGCAGTATTTT	CASSLRAGEGTDTQYF
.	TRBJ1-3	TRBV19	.	TGTGCCAGTTCGGACACTTTTGGAAACACCATATATTTT	CASSDTFGNTIYF
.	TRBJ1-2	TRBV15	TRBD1	TGTGCCACCAGCAGAGGAGAGACAGGGTCAGGTGGCTACACCTTC	CATSRGETGSGGYTF
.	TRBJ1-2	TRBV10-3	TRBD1	TGTGCCATCAGTGAGTCCCACGACAGGGGGAATTTC	CAISESHDRGNF
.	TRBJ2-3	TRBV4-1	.	TGCGCCAGTGGGGGTGGGAGCGCAGATACGCAGTATTTT	CASGGGSADTQYF
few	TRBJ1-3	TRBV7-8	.	TGTGCCAGCAGCTCCTCAGCAGCACGCTCTGGAAACACCATATATTTT	CASSSSAARSGNTIYF
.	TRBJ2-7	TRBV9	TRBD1	TGTGCCAGCAGCGTAGCTGGGGACAGTCTCTACGAGCAGTACTTC	CASSVAGDSLYEQYF
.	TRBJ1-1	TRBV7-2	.	TGTGCCAGCAGCTTATCCTTAGTGAACACTGAAGCTTTCTTT	CASSLSLVNTEAFF
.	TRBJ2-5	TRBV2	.	TGTGCCAGCAGTGAAGTCCGGGAGACCCAGTACTTC	CASSEVRETQYF
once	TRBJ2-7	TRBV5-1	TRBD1	TGCGCCAGCAGCTTGGCTGGACAGGGCCCGACCTACGAGCAGTACTTC	CASSLAGQGPTYEQYF
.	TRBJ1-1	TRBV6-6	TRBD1	TGTGCCAGCAGTCAGGACAGGGAGGGACGAGCTTTCTTT	CASSQDREGRAFF
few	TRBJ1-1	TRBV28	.	TGTGCCAGCAACCTTTTCCGCCGGTCGAACACTGAAGCTTTCTTT	CASNLFRRSNTEAFF
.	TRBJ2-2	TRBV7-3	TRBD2	TGTGCCAGCAGCTTCGTAGCGGGAGCTAACACCGGGGAGCTGTTTTTT	CASSFVAGANTGELFF
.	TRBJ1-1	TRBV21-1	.	TGTGCCAGCGAGGAAAGAAACACTGAAGCTTTCTTT	CASEERNTEAFF
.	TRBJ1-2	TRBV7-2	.	TGTGCCAGCAGCTCCGCCGGAGCCTTCTATGGCTACACCTTC	CASSSAGAFYGYTF
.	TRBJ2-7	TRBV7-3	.	TGTGCCAGCAGCCCGCCCGACTCCTACGAGCAGTACTTC	CASSPPDSYEQYF
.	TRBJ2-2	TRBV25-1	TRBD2	TGTGCCAGCGGAGCGGGAGCTAACGGGGAGCTGTTTTTT	CASGAGANGELFF
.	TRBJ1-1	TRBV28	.	TGTGCCAGCAGCCTCAGTAGGGCAGAAACTGAAGCTTTCTTT	CASSLSRAETEAFF
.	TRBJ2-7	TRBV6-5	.	TGTGCCAGCAGTTACAGCGGGTCCCTCTACGAGCAGTACTTC	CASSYSGSLYEQYF